Listed below are T cell receptor beta chains from one sample, sequenced in a study of T cell repertoires in cytomegalovirus infection. Their recognized antigens are unknown. TCRdb reanalysed the reads using MiXCR and keeps one entry per CDR3 protein. The table lists about 920,000 distinct CDR3 sequences, about a third of them singletons. The sequenced sample was cultured CD8+ T cells from PBMCs, obtained from culture after CMV antigen stimulation. All receptors derive from a human donor in good health (CMV status not recorded). Some clones in this sample may be carry-over from other donors' samples. Both conserved end residues are part of each CDR3. Fields, in order: D gene, clone size, J gene, V gene, CDR3 protein, CDR3 DNA. The D gene is left open where the match is weak. The size of a clone is reported for some rows only, either as once, few or many, or as a class for expanded clones.

D gene: NA; clone size: NA; J gene: TRBJ1-6; V gene: TRBV4-1; CDR3 protein: CASSRNFADSNSPLHF; CDR3 DNA: TGCGCCAGCAGCCGAAACTTTGCCGACTCGAATTCACCCCTCCACTTT
D gene: TRBD1; clone size: NA; J gene: TRBJ1-2; V gene: TRBV14; CDR3 protein: CASSRRDRLRGYTF; CDR3 DNA: TGTGCCAGCAGCCGCCGGGACAGGCTCCGTGGCTACACCTTC
D gene: TRBD2; clone size: many; J gene: TRBJ2-1; V gene: TRBV7-6; CDR3 protein: CASSPPTSGGSYNEQFF; CDR3 DNA: TGTGCCAGCAGCCCACCGACTAGCGGGGGCTCCTACAATGAGCAGTTCTTC
D gene: NA; clone size: few; J gene: TRBJ1-4; V gene: TRBV4-1; CDR3 protein: CASSQEPRRSEKLFF; CDR3 DNA: TGCGCCAGCAGCCAAGAACCGCGCAGAAGCGAAAAACTGTTTTTT
D gene: NA; clone size: many; J gene: TRBJ1-2; V gene: TRBV19; CDR3 protein: CASSLGPGTNYGYTF; CDR3 DNA: TGTGCCAGTAGCCTTGGACCTGGGACCAACTATGGCTACACCTTC
D gene: TRBD1; clone size: NA; J gene: TRBJ1-2; V gene: TRBV20-1; CDR3 protein: CSARVPPFYRGKGYGYTF; CDR3 DNA: TGCAGTGCTAGAGTCCCGCCGTTTTACAGGGGGAAGGGCTATGGCTACACCTTC
D gene: TRBD1; clone size: NA; J gene: TRBJ1-1; V gene: TRBV19; CDR3 protein: CASSLDRGRYTEAFF; CDR3 DNA: TGTGCCAGTTCCTTAGACAGGGGAAGGTACACTGAAGCTTTCTTT
D gene: TRBD1; clone size: NA; J gene: TRBJ2-3; V gene: TRBV28; CDR3 protein: CASSLDRGGTDTQYF; CDR3 DNA: TGTGCCAGCAGTTTAGACAGGGGGGGTACAGATACGCAGTATTTT
D gene: NA; clone size: NA; J gene: TRBJ1-4; V gene: TRBV6-6; CDR3 protein: CASSYSNVATNEKLFF; CDR3 DNA: TGTGCCAGCAGTTACTCAAACGTCGCAACTAATGAAAAACTGTTTTTT
D gene: TRBD2; clone size: few; J gene: TRBJ2-3; V gene: TRBV7-9; CDR3 protein: CASSSPPGLAGVGSTDTQYF; CDR3 DNA: TGTGCCAGCAGCTCCCCACCGGGACTAGCGGGGGTAGGCAGCACAGATACGCAGTATTTT
D gene: NA; clone size: few; J gene: TRBJ1-1; V gene: TRBV6-2/TRBV6-3; CDR3 protein: CASTPLRGRSNIEAFF; CDR3 DNA: TGTGCCAGCACCCCTTTGAGGGGACGGAGCAACATTGAAGCTTTCTTT
D gene: NA; clone size: NA; J gene: TRBJ2-7; V gene: TRBV14; CDR3 protein: CASSQSLAREQYF; CDR3 DNA: TGTGCCAGCAGCCAATCACTAGCACGGGAGCAGTACTTC
D gene: NA; clone size: few; J gene: TRBJ1-1; V gene: TRBV2; CDR3 protein: CASSGDKEEMIEAFF; CDR3 DNA: TGTGCCAGCAGTGGCGACAAGGAAGAGATGATTGAAGCTTTCTTT
D gene: NA; clone size: NA; J gene: TRBJ2-7; V gene: TRBV4-1; CDR3 protein: CASSQGGLSSYEQYF; CDR3 DNA: TGCGCCAGCAGCCAAGGGGGGCTAAGCTCCTACGAGCAGTACTTC
D gene: NA; clone size: few; J gene: TRBJ1-6; V gene: TRBV6-2/TRBV6-3; CDR3 protein: CASSYGDASPLHF; CDR3 DNA: TGTGCCAGCAGTTATGGCGACGCATCACCCCTCCACTTT
D gene: TRBD1; clone size: few; J gene: TRBJ1-2; V gene: TRBV27; CDR3 protein: CASSPFGTGSGYTF; CDR3 DNA: TGTGCCAGCAGTCCCTTTGGGACAGGGAGCGGCTACACCTTC
D gene: TRBD1; clone size: few; J gene: TRBJ2-1; V gene: TRBV15; CDR3 protein: CATSRTGQGSYNEQFF; CDR3 DNA: TGTGCCACCAGCAGAACTGGACAGGGCTCCTACAATGAGCAGTTCTTC
D gene: NA; clone size: NA; J gene: TRBJ2-3; V gene: TRBV4-2; CDR3 protein: CASSQPPSDTQYF; CDR3 DNA: TGTGCCAGCAGCCAACCCCCAAGTGATACGCAGTATTTT
D gene: NA; clone size: few; J gene: TRBJ1-5; V gene: TRBV7-9; CDR3 protein: CASSIGDHSNQPQHF; CDR3 DNA: TGTGCCAGCAGCATAGGGGACCACTCGAATCAGCCCCAGCATTTT
D gene: NA; clone size: NA; J gene: TRBJ2-1; V gene: TRBV5-4; CDR3 protein: CASSPLGGASYNEQFF; CDR3 DNA: TGTGCCAGCAGCCCGCTGGGCGGGGCCTCCTACAATGAGCAGTTCTTC
D gene: NA; clone size: few; J gene: TRBJ1-1; V gene: TRBV4-1; CDR3 protein: CASSQETGMNTEAFF; CDR3 DNA: TGCGCCAGCAGCCAGGAGACCGGTATGAACACTGAAGCTTTCTTT
D gene: NA; clone size: few; J gene: TRBJ2-2; V gene: TRBV10-1; CDR3 protein: CASSETIIPGELFF; CDR3 DNA: TGCGCCAGCAGTGAAACAATTATTCCCGGGGAGCTGTTTTTT
D gene: NA; clone size: NA; J gene: TRBJ2-5; V gene: TRBV19; CDR3 protein: CASSDAPETQYF; CDR3 DNA: TGTGCCAGTAGTGACGCCCCAGAGACCCAGTACTTC
D gene: NA; clone size: few; J gene: TRBJ2-5; V gene: TRBV7-9; CDR3 protein: CASSLVGDEQETQYF; CDR3 DNA: TGTGCCAGCAGCTTAGTGGGGGATGAACAAGAGACCCAGTACTTC
D gene: NA; clone size: few; J gene: TRBJ2-5; V gene: TRBV6-2/TRBV6-3; CDR3 protein: CASSYSLKQETQYF; CDR3 DNA: TGTGCCAGCAGTTACAGTTTGAAACAAGAGACCCAGTACTTC
D gene: NA; clone size: NA; J gene: TRBJ1-2; V gene: TRBV14; CDR3 protein: CASSTRSGKRGYGYTF; CDR3 DNA: TGTGCCAGCAGTACTCGTTCTGGAAAGAGGGGCTATGGCTACACCTTC
D gene: TRBD2; clone size: NA; J gene: TRBJ2-1; V gene: TRBV29-1; CDR3 protein: CSVEGGPGGYNEQFF; CDR3 DNA: TGCAGCGTTGAAGGGGGGCCGGGGGGGTACAATGAGCAGTTCTTC
D gene: NA; clone size: NA; J gene: TRBJ2-3; V gene: TRBV15; CDR3 protein: CATSRVEGGPDTQYF; CDR3 DNA: TGTGCCACCAGCAGGGTGGAGGGGGGGCCAGATACGCAGTATTTT
D gene: NA; clone size: few; J gene: TRBJ2-3; V gene: TRBV6-2/TRBV6-3; CDR3 protein: CASSYPSSTDTQYF; CDR3 DNA: TGTGCCAGCAGTTATCCCTCATCCACAGATACGCAGTATTTT
D gene: NA; clone size: NA; J gene: TRBJ1-2; V gene: TRBV27; CDR3 protein: CASSFGQAPFYGYTF; CDR3 DNA: TGTGCCAGCAGTTTCGGCCAGGCTCCATTTTATGGCTACACCTTC
D gene: TRBD1; clone size: NA; J gene: TRBJ1-3; V gene: TRBV20-1; CDR3 protein: CSAIGSGGRNTIYF; CDR3 DNA: TGCAGTGCTATAGGGTCAGGGGGAAGGAACACCATATATTTT
D gene: NA; clone size: NA; J gene: TRBJ1-5; V gene: TRBV7-6; CDR3 protein: CVSSLMGANQPQHF; CDR3 DNA: TGTGTCAGCAGCTTAATGGGGGCTAATCAGCCCCAGCATTTT
D gene: NA; clone size: few; J gene: TRBJ2-3; V gene: TRBV24-1; CDR3 protein: CATSTGGLVEDTDTQYF; CDR3 DNA: TGTGCCACCAGTACTGGGGGGCTAGTGGAGGACACAGATACGCAGTATTTT
D gene: TRBD2; clone size: few; J gene: TRBJ2-1; V gene: TRBV10-3; CDR3 protein: CAIRLTSGGIDEQFF; CDR3 DNA: TGTGCCATCAGACTGACTAGCGGGGGGATCGATGAGCAGTTCTTC
D gene: TRBD1; clone size: NA; J gene: TRBJ2-3; V gene: TRBV20-1; CDR3 protein: CSAETGQGITDTQYF; CDR3 DNA: TGCAGTGCCGAAACGGGACAGGGGATCACAGATACGCAGTATTTT
D gene: TRBD1; clone size: NA; J gene: TRBJ1-2; V gene: TRBV11-2; CDR3 protein: CASSYPGGGYTF; CDR3 DNA: TGTGCCAGCAGCTACCCAGGGGGCGGCTACACCTTC
D gene: NA; clone size: many; J gene: TRBJ2-2; V gene: TRBV10-2; CDR3 protein: CASDQGNAGELFF; CDR3 DNA: TGCGCCAGCGACCAGGGGAACGCCGGGGAGCTGTTTTTT
D gene: NA; clone size: many; J gene: TRBJ1-5; V gene: TRBV7-8; CDR3 protein: CASSRPGGLDQPQHF; CDR3 DNA: TGTGCCAGCAGCCGGCCAGGAGGATTGGATCAGCCCCAGCATTTT
D gene: TRBD2; clone size: few; J gene: TRBJ2-5; V gene: TRBV6-1; CDR3 protein: CASTSSGHDQYF; CDR3 DNA: TGTGCCAGCACCTCTAGCGGGCACGACCAGTACTTC
D gene: TRBD1; clone size: NA; J gene: TRBJ2-1; V gene: TRBV27; CDR3 protein: CASSPLTYDRVGYNEQFF; CDR3 DNA: TGTGCCAGCAGTCCCCTCACCTACGACAGGGTGGGATACAATGAGCAGTTCTTC
D gene: NA; clone size: NA; J gene: TRBJ1-1; V gene: TRBV11-2; CDR3 protein: CASSPWRVTEAFF; CDR3 DNA: TGTGCCAGCAGCCCCTGGCGGGTCACTGAAGCTTTCTTT
D gene: TRBD1; clone size: NA; J gene: TRBJ1-2; V gene: TRBV12-3/TRBV12-4; CDR3 protein: CASTETGITGGYTF; CDR3 DNA: TGTGCCAGCACTGAGACAGGGATAACCGGAGGCTACACCTTC
D gene: NA; clone size: many; J gene: TRBJ1-6; V gene: TRBV7-2; CDR3 protein: CASSSDLRQVYNSPLHF; CDR3 DNA: TGTGCCAGCAGCTCAGACTTGCGACAGGTCTATAATTCACCCCTCCACTTT
D gene: NA; clone size: NA; J gene: TRBJ1-6; V gene: TRBV20-1; CDR3 protein: CSAQPLSSYNSPLHF; CDR3 DNA: TGCAGTGCTCAACCACTCTCCTCCTATAATTCACCCCTCCACTTT
D gene: NA; clone size: NA; J gene: TRBJ1-2; V gene: TRBV7-9; CDR3 protein: CASSSNIYGYTF; CDR3 DNA: TGTGCCAGCAGCTCGAACATCTATGGCTACACCTTC
D gene: NA; clone size: NA; J gene: TRBJ2-1; V gene: TRBV2; CDR3 protein: CASILRNEQFF; CDR3 DNA: TGTGCCAGCATACTCCGGAATGAGCAGTTCTTC
D gene: NA; clone size: NA; J gene: TRBJ2-1; V gene: TRBV6-2/TRBV6-3; CDR3 protein: CASKMDVALRNEQFF; CDR3 DNA: TGTGCCAGTAAAATGGACGTGGCTCTTCGGAATGAGCAGTTCTTC
D gene: TRBD1; clone size: NA; J gene: TRBJ1-1; V gene: TRBV4-1; CDR3 protein: CASSQDLRTGYRVNTEAFF; CDR3 DNA: TGCGCCAGCAGCCAAGATTTGAGGACAGGGTACCGGGTGAACACTGAAGCTTTCTTT
D gene: NA; clone size: NA; J gene: TRBJ2-3; V gene: TRBV3-1; CDR3 protein: CASSQEESSTDTQYF; CDR3 DNA: TGTGCCAGCAGCCAAGAAGAATCTAGCACAGATACGCAGTATTTT
D gene: NA; clone size: few; J gene: TRBJ2-7; V gene: TRBV27; CDR3 protein: CASSWGSPQLYEQYF; CDR3 DNA: TGTGCCAGCAGTTGGGGCTCCCCTCAGTTGTACGAGCAGTACTTC
D gene: NA; clone size: many; J gene: TRBJ2-1; V gene: TRBV7-8; CDR3 protein: CASSLEQEQDEQFF; CDR3 DNA: TGTGCCAGCAGCCTAGAACAGGAGCAGGATGAGCAGTTCTTC
D gene: TRBD2; clone size: few; J gene: TRBJ2-3; V gene: TRBV7-9; CDR3 protein: CASSMGLAGDGTDTQYF; CDR3 DNA: TGTGCCAGCAGCATGGGACTAGCGGGGGATGGCACAGATACGCAGTATTTT
D gene: NA; clone size: NA; J gene: TRBJ2-6; V gene: TRBV27; CDR3 protein: CASGHPLTGANVLTF; CDR3 DNA: TGTGCCAGCGGACACCCACTGACTGGGGCCAACGTCCTGACTTTC